The clone carrying this T cell receptor beta chain was seen a handful of times. Its antigen is not identified. The junction and the germline gene differ at one end; a read error may be behind it. CD25-based Treg depletion was applied to purified naive CD4+ T cells. Germline CDR1 reads SSHAT; CDR2 reads FNYEAQ (reference sequence). The CDR3 covers 13 residues. Study outcomes and limitations: Tumor Treg TCRs overlapped most with tumor naive CD4+ cells. In terms of TCR gene usage, tumor memory CD4+ T cells clustered together with blood and lymph node memory CD4+ cells, as well as with lymph node naive CD4+ cells.

After constant-region reverse-primer amplification, full-length variable regions underwent semi-nested PCR with Nested Universal Primer A. TCRdb re-analysed the 5' RACE reads in MiXCR, keeping a single row per CDR3 protein. The sample shows 45,000 to 60,000 distinct CDR3 sequences, approximately 24% of them seen only once. This receptor was identified in a female donor with breast cancer. This chain connects TRBV7-7 to TRBJ2-1; perhaps TRBD1 as D (7 bases). Material for sequencing was tumor-infiltrating naive CD4+ T cells sorted from the breast tumor. Subset noted: naive CD4+ T cells, CD4+CD45RA+CD25-. The CDR3 reads CASSAGQGGEQFF. The CDR3 nucleotides read TGTGCTAGCAGCGCCGGGCAGGGGGGTGAGCAGTTCTTC.